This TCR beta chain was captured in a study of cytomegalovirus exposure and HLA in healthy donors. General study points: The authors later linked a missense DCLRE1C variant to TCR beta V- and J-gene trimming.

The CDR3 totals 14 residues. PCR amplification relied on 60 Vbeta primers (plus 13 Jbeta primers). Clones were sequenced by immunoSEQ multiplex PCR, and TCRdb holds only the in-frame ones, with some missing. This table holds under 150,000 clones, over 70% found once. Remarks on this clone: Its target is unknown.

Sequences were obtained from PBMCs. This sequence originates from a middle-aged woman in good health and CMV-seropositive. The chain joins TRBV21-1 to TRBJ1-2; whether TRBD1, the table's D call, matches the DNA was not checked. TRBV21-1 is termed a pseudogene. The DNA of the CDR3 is TGTGCCAGCAGCGTCTCGTGGACAGGAGATGGCTACACCTTC. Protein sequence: CASSVSWTGDGYTF.